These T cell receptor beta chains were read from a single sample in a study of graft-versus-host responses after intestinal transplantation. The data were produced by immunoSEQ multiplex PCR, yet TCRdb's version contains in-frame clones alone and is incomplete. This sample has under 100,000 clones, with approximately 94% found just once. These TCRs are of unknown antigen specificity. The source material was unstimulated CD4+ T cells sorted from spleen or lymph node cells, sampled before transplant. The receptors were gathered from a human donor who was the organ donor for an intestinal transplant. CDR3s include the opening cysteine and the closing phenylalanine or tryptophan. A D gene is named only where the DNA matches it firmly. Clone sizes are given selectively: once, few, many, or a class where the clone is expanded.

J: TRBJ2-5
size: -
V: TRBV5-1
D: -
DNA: TGCGCCAGCAGCTTGGGTACGGATAGAGAGACCCAGTACTTC
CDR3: CASSLGTDRETQYF

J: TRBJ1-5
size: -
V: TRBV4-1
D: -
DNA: TGCGCCAGCAGCTCTCGACACTATAGCAATCAGCCCCAGCATTTT
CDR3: CASSSRHYSNQPQHF

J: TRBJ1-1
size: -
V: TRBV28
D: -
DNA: TGTGCCAGCAGGCAACAGTGGAGGGACACTGAAGCTTTCTTT
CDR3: CASRQQWRDTEAFF

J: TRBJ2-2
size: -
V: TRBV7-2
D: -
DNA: TGTGCCAGCAGCCCCCCGACGGATAACACCGGGGAGCTGTTTTTT
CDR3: CASSPPTDNTGELFF

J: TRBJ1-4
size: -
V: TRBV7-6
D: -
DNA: TGTGCCAGCAGCCGACAGCCAACTAATGAAAAACTGTTTTTT
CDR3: CASSRQPTNEKLFF

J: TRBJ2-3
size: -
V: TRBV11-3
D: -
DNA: TGTGCCAGCAGGGGGGCGAATACGCAGTATTTT
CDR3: CASRGANTQYF

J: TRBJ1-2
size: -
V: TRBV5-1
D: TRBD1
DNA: TGCGCCAGCAGCTTGGTACCCACAGGGGAGGGGAATGGCTACACCTTC
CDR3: CASSLVPTGEGNGYTF

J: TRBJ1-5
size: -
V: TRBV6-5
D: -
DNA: TGTGCCAGCAGTGAGACTTCTAGCAATCAGCCCCAGCATTTT
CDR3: CASSETSSNQPQHF

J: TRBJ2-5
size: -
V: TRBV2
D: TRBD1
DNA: TGTGCCAGCAACCGGGACAGGGGCACCAAAGACCCCCAAGAGACCCAGTACTTC
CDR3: CASNRDRGTKDPQETQYF

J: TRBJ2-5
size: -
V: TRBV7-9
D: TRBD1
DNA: TGTGCCAGCAGCCACGACAGGGTGGATGAGACCCAGTACTTC
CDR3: CASSHDRVDETQYF

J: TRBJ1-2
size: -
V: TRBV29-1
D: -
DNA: TGCAGCGTTGAAAGTAGACACCGTCCGGGTTATGGCTACACCTTC
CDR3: CSVESRHRPGYGYTF

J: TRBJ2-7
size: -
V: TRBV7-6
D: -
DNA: TGTGCCAGCAGCTTAGCACCCCGACAGCTACCCTTCTCCTACGAGCAGTACTTC
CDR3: CASSLAPRQLPFSYEQYF

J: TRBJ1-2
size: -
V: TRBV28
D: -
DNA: TGTGCCAGCAGTTTACGACAGATAATACATGGCTACACCTTC
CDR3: CASSLRQIIHGYTF

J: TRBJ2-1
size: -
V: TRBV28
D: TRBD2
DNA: TGTGCCAGCAGTTCCCAGCGGGGGGGCCCCAATGAGCAGTTCTTC
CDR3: CASSSQRGGPNEQFF

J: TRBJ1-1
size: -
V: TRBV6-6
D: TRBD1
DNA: TGTGCCAGCAGTCACCAAGACAGGGGCGACACTGAAGCTTTCTTT
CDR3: CASSHQDRGDTEAFF

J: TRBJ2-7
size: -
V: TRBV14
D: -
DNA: TGTGCCAGCAGCCAAGATTGGGTCGAGCAGTACTTC
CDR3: CASSQDWVEQYF

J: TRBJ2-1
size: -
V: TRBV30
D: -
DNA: TGTGCCTGGAGTGCGGAGGGACTCTTAGTCAATGAGCAGTTCTTC
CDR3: CAWSAEGLLVNEQFF

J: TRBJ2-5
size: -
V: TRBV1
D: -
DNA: TGCACCAGCAGCCAACGAGCGGCGACAAGCCAAGAGACCCAGTACTTC
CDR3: CTSSQRAATSQETQYF

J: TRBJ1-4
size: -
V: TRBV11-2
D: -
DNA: TGTGCCAGCAGCTTAGTACTAGCAACTAATGAAAAACTGTTTTTT
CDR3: CASSLVLATNEKLFF

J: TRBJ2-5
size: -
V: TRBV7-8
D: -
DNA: TGTGCCAGCAGCCTTCATCGTCCAGGGGAGTACCAAGAGACCCAGTACTTC
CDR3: CASSLHRPGEYQETQYF

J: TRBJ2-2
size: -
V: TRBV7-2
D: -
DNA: TGTGCCAGCAGCTTACCCTTTGCGGGGAGGACCGGGGAGCTGTTTTTT
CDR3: CASSLPFAGRTGELFF

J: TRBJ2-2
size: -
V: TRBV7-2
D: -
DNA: TGTGCCAGCAGAGGCCGGGGGAACACCGGGGAGCTGTTTTTT
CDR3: CASRGRGNTGELFF

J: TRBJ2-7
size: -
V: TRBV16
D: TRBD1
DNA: TGTGCCAGCAGCCAGTTGTCTGGACAGGGGTCCTACGAGCAGTACTTC
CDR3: CASSQLSGQGSYEQYF

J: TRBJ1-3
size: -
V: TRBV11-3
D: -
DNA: TGTGCCAGCAGCTTAGGAGGCAGCGGTCCTCGCTCTGGAAACACCATATATTTT
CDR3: CASSLGGSGPRSGNTIYF

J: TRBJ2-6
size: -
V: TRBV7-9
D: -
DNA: TGTGCCAGCAGCTTAATTGGCGAGGGTTTACACTCTGGGGCCAACGTCCTGACTTTC
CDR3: CASSLIGEGLHSGANVLTF

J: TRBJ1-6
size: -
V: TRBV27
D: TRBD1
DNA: TGTGCCAGCAAGGACAGGGTTAATTCACCCCTCCACTTT
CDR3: CASKDRVNSPLHF

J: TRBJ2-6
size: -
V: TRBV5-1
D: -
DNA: TGCGCCAGCAGCTTGGAAAGGGCTGGGGCCAACGTCCTGACTTTC
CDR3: CASSLERAGANVLTF

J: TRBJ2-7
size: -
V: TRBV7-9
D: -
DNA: TGTGCCAGCAGCTTAGTCCTAGCCACATCCAGATCCTACGAGCAGTACTTC
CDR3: CASSLVLATSRSYEQYF

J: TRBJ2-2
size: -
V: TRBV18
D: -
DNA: TGTGCCAGCTCATCACAGATGGCAGGGACCGGGGAGCTGTTTTTT
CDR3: CASSSQMAGTGELFF

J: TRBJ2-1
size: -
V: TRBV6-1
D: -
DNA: TGTGCCAGCAGCCTGGTGCGGGGGCCTTACAATGAGCAGTTCTTC
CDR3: CASSLVRGPYNEQFF

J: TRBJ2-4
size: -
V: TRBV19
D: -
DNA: TGTGCCACCTTAGGAGGGTTTCAACTACTAGCCAAAAACATTCAGTACTTC
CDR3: CATLGGFQLLAKNIQYF

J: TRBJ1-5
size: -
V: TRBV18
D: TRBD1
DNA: TGTGCCAGCTCAACCGGGACAGGGGGAAATCAGCCCCAGCATTTT
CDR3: CASSTGTGGNQPQHF

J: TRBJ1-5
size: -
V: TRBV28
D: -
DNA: TGTGCCAGCAGTTTAAGCAGGATCAATCAGCCCCAGCATTTT
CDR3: CASSLSRINQPQHF

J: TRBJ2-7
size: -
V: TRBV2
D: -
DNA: TGTGCCAGCAGGGCGCGTCTGGACACAACAAGCTACGAGCAGTACTTC
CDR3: CASRARLDTTSYEQYF

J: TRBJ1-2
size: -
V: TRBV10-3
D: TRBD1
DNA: TGTGCCATCAGTGAGTCCTGGGACAGGGGGCTCACCTTC
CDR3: CAISESWDRGLTF

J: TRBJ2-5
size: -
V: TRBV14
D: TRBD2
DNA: TGTGCCAGCAGCCACCTAAAGTCCGGGACTAGCGGGGGAGAGACCCAGTACTTC
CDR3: CASSHLKSGTSGGETQYF

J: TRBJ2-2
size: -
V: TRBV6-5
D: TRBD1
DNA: TGTGCCAGCAGTCGACAGGGGGTCTTCGGGGAGCTGTTTTTT
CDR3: CASSRQGVFGELFF

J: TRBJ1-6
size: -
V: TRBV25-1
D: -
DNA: TGTGCCAGCAGTGAATTAGCCAATCTTTCACCCCTCCACTTT
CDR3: CASSELANLSPLHF

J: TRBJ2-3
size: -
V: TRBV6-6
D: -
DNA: TGTGCCAGCAGTTACCCCCCTACGCAGTATTTT
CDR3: CASSYPPTQYF

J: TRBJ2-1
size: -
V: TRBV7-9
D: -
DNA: TGTGCCAGCAGCATTACACGGTCCGGCGCCTACAATGAGCAGTTCTTC
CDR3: CASSITRSGAYNEQFF

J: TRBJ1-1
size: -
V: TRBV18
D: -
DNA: TGTGCCAGCTCACCCCAGGGGATGGTTTTGGACACTGAAGCTTTCTTT
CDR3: CASSPQGMVLDTEAFF

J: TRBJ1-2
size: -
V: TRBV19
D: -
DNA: TGTGCCAGTACCACCGTGGGCGATGGCTACACCTTC
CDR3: CASTTVGDGYTF

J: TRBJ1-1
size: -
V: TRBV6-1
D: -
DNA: TGTACCAGCAGACTAGGCAGGGTGGACACTGAAGCTTTCTTT
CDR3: CTSRLGRVDTEAFF

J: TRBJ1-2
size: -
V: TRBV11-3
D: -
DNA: TGTGCCAGCAGCGAGGAGCAGGGCATGGGCTACACCTTC
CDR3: CASSEEQGMGYTF

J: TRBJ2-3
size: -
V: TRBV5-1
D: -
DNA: TGCGCCAGCTCGGGACTTTTCACAGATACGCAGTATTTT
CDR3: CASSGLFTDTQYF

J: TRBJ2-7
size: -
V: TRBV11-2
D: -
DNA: TGTGCCAGCAGCTTTTCTTCGCAGGGCTGGGGCAGCACCTACGAGCAGTACTTC
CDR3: CASSFSSQGWGSTYEQYF

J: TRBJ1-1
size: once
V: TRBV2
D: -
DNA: TGTGCCAGGCAGGGAGGTCTGAACACTGAAGCTTTCTTT
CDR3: CARQGGLNTEAFF

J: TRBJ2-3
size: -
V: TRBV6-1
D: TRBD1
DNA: TGTGCCAGCAGTTCACGGGACAGGGGTGCAGATACGCAGTATTTT
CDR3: CASSSRDRGADTQYF

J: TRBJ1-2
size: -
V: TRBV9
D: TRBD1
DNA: TGTGCCAGCAACGGAAGCGGACAGGTCTATGGCTACACCTTC
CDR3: CASNGSGQVYGYTF

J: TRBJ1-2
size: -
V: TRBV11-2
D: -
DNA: TGTGCCAGCAGCTTAGATTCGACAGCTAACTATGGCTACACCTTC
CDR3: CASSLDSTANYGYTF

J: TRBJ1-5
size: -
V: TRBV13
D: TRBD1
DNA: TGTGCCAGCAGCCCGGGGACAGTCAATCAGCCCCAGCATTTT
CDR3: CASSPGTVNQPQHF

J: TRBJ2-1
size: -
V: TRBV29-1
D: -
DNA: TGCAGCGTTTACCCCCCGGACAGCAACAATGAGCAGTTCTTC
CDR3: CSVYPPDSNNEQFF

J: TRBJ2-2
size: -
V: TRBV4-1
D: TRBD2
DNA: TGCGCCAGCAGCCACGAGCGGGGGGCCTCGGGCACCGGGGAGCTGTTTTTT
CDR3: CASSHERGASGTGELFF

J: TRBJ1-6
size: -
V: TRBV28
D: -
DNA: TGTGCCAGCAGCCCAGGGGAGATGGTTGAGTCACCCCTCCACTTT
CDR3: CASSPGEMVESPLHF

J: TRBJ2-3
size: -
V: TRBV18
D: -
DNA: TGTGCCAGCTCACCGAGAAATGACCTAAGCACAGATACGCAGTATTTT
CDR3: CASSPRNDLSTDTQYF

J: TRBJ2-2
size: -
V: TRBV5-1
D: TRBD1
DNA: TGCGCCAGCAGCTGGGACAGGGTCGACACCGGGGAGCTGTTTTTT
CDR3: CASSWDRVDTGELFF

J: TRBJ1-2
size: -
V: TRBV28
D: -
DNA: TGTGCCAGCAGTTTATCCGGGGCGGGCTACACCTTC
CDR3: CASSLSGAGYTF

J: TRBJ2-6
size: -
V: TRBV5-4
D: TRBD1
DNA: TGTGCCAGCAGCCAGACAGGGAGTGGGGCCAACGTCCTGACTTTC
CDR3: CASSQTGSGANVLTF

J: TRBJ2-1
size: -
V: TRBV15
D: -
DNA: TGTGCCACCAGCCGACGGTGGGCCTACAATGAGCAGTTCTTC
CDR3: CATSRRWAYNEQFF